This TCR beta chain appears in the sequencing data of a study of T cells in localized non-small cell lung cancer. Study observations and caveats: Uninvolved neighboring lung showed the greatest T cell clonality, exceeding tumor. Elevated circulating T cell density in blood was associated with longer overall survival. Median detection of top 100 tumor clones in adjacent lung was 55 to 60 clones. Sequencing was limited to one tumor region, leaving the possibility of heterogeneity open.

Regarding this clone: Its antigen is not identified.

Only in-frame clones appear in the TCRdb table, and some are missing; sequencing was by immunoSEQ multiplex PCR. The table shows around 15,000 clones, with about 89% occurring only once. This receptor was obtained from a female donor at least 60 years old with stage III squamous cell lung carcinoma. The sequencing here drew on peripheral blood, taken before any cancer treatment.

The chain's CDR3 is CASKLTSYPGELFF. The CDR3 nucleotides are TGTGCCAGCAAGTTGACTAGCTATCCCGGGGAGCTGTTTTTT. The chain is built from TRBV2 and TRBJ2-2; 7 nucleotides agree with TRBD2. Germline CDR1 and CDR2: SNHLY and FYNNEI. The CDR3 has 14 residues. Trimming took 7 bases from V and 6 from J; bases not matched to a gene: 8.